This passage covers 11 T cell receptor beta chains from one sample sequenced in a study of T cells in Graves' hyperthyroidism and ophthalmopathy. There were TCR beta CDR3 regions amplified from RNA transcripts. First-round RT-PCR with HTBI primers amplified the TCR CDR3 region. TCRdb recomputed calls from the multiplex PCR reads with MiXCR, one row per CDR3 protein. The table lists 540,000 or so distinct CDR3 sequences, just over 45% of them singletons. Sequencing was done on a sample of peripheral blood or thyroid tissue (not recorded which). The receptors here all came from an adult woman with Graves' disease, either hyperthyroidism or ophthalmopathy (not recorded which).

The genes are TRBV10-3 and TRBJ2-7; D ambiguous. The V end lost 4 bases, the J end lost 0 bases, and 7 bases lay between the germline ends. The length of the CDR3 is 13 residues. In germline, CDR1 is ENHRY, CDR2 SYGVKD. In DNA form, the CDR3 reads TGTGCCATCAGTGGAGAACCCTCCTACGAGCAGTACTTC. The encoded protein is CAISGEPSYEQYF.

The chain couples TRBV12-3 or TRBV12-4 to TRBJ2-7; a possible D gene is TRBD2 (6 bases). CDR3 size: 15 residues. V was clipped by 6 bases and J by 3 bases, with 18 bases between them. This chain's CDR3 is CASREGRDLNYEQYF. Here the CDR3 DNA reads TGTGCCAGCAGAGAGGGGCGGGATCTGAACTACGAGCAGTACTTC.

V gene TRBV7-6 combines with J gene TRBJ1-2; D not resolved. CDR1 and CDR2 from the germline V gene are SGHVS and FNYEAQ. The CDR3 extends over 11 amino acids. The V and J ends lost 2 bases and 12 bases respectively, with 10 bases between them. The CDR3 sequence is CASSLRLGNTF. In DNA, the CDR3 is TGTGCCAGCAGCTTACGTCTGGGAAACACCTTC.

J is TRBJ1-2 and V is TRBV15, with 9 bases aligning to TRBD1. This CDR3 comprises 14 residues. Germline loops: CDR1 LNHNV, CDR2 YYDKDF (reference sequence). CDR3 coding DNA: TGTGCTAGACCCCGGGACAGGGTTCACTATGGCTACACCTTC. This encodes CARPRDRVHYGYTF.

This chain connects TRBV7-8 to TRBJ2-5; 11 nucleotides match TRBD2. CDR1 is SGHVS, CDR2 FQNEAQ, per germline. The CDR3 spans 15 residues. Trimming at V came to 1 base and at J to 7 bases, leaving 5 bases not matched to a gene. The CDR3 region is CASSLGSGRVGTQYF. The CDR3 nucleotides are TGTGCCAGCAGCTTAGGTAGCGGGAGGGTGGGGACCCAGTACTTC. The entire variable domain, with the rest obtained from reference TRBV7-8 and TRBJ2-5, is as follows: GAGVSQSPRYKVAKRGQDVALRCDPISGHVSLFWYQQALGQGPEFLTYFQNEAQLDKSGLPSDRFFAERPEGSVSTLKIQRTQQEDSAVYLCASSLGSGRVGTQYFGPGTRLLVL.

This clonotype was counted many times. The chain couples TRBV2 to TRBJ1-1; D might be TRBD1 (5 bases). Germline V CDR1 and CDR2: SNHLY, FYNNEI. V shed 7 bases and J shed 11 bases, with 14 bases lying between them. The CDR3 has 11 residues. CDR3 loop: CASKSPWGAFF. The CDR3 region has the DNA TGTGCCAGCAAATCCCCATGGGGGGCTTTCTTT.

The chain couples TRBV7-9 to TRBJ1-1; D is possibly TRBD1 (5 bases). The CDR3 runs 15 residues. Trimming left V 6 bases short and J 1 base short, with 15 bases between. The germline V gene has CDR1 SEHNR and CDR2 FQNEAQ (reference sequence). CDR3 DNA sequence: TGTGCCAGCAGGTTGGGGCTATACCCGAACACTGAAGCTTTCTTT. This gives the protein CASRLGLYPNTEAFF.

The table lists this clonotype with many counts. The chain uses TRBV5-6 and TRBJ1-1; no clear D gene. The V and J ends lost 0 bases and 3 bases respectively, with 12 bases between them. The germline gives CDR1 SGHDT, CDR2 YYEEEE. The CDR3 runs 15 residues. CDR3 amino acids: CASSLGSQRYTEAFF. The CDR3 region has the DNA TGTGCCAGCAGCTTGGGATCACAGAGATACACTGAAGCTTTCTTT.

The rearrangement joins TRBV27 to TRBJ2-7; 8 bases are shared with TRBD2. The CDR3 extends over 14 amino acids. Germline CDR1 is MNHEY and CDR2 is SMNVEV (reference sequence). With V trimmed by 3 bases and J by 3 bases, 4 bases remained unmatched. The CDR3 DNA is TGTGCCAGCAGTTTGCGGGGGGCCTTCTACGAGCAGTACTTC. This codes for CASSLRGAFYEQYF.

The chain has TRBV6-5 and TRBJ1-2; 7 nucleotides match TRBD1. The CDR3 has 14 amino acids. From germline, CDR1 is MNHEY and CDR2 SVGAGI. Trimming took 10 bases from V and 4 from J; bases not matched to a gene: 12. CDR3 residues: CATARTGPSYGYTF. The CDR3 region has the DNA TGTGCCACGGCCAGGACAGGTCCTTCCTATGGCTACACCTTC.

The V and J genes are TRBV29-1 and TRBJ2-5, with 8 nucleotides matching TRBD1. The CDR3 is 13 amino acids. Germline V gives CDR1 SQVTM, CDR2 ANQGSEA. V was clipped by 7 bases and J by 4 bases; unmatched bases: 8. The CDR3: CSALATGVETQYF. CDR3 bases: TGCAGCGCACTGGCGACAGGGGTAGAGACCCAGTACTTC.